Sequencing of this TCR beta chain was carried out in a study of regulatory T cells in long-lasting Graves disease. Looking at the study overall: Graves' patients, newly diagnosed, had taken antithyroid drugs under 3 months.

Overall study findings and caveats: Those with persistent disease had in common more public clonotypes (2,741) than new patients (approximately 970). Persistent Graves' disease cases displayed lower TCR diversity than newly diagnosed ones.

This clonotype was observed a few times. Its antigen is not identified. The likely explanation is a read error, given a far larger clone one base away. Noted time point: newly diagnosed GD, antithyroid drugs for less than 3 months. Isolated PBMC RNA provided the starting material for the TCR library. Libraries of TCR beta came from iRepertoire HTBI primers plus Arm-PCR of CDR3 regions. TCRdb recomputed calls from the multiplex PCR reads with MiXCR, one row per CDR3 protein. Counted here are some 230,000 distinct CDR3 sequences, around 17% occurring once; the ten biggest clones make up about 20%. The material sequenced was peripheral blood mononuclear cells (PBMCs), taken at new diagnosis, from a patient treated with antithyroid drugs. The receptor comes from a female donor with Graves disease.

CDR3 DNA sequence: TGTGCCAGCAGTTCCCGGCGGACAGCGTATGGCTACACCTTC. This translates into CASSSRRTAYGYTF. This chain links TRBV6-5 with TRBJ1-2, with D maybe TRBD1 (6 bases). This CDR3 is 14 amino acids long. Germline V gene data show CDR1 as MNHEY and CDR2 as SVGAGI. The V and J ends lost 4 bases and 5 bases respectively, with 14 bases between them.